Listed below are T cell receptor beta chains from one sample, sequenced in a study of cytomegalovirus exposure and HLA in healthy donors. The data were produced by immunoSEQ multiplex PCR, yet TCRdb's version contains in-frame clones alone and is incomplete. The table lists about 150,000 clones, approximately 70% of them singletons. The sequencing sample was made of PBMCs. The receptors come from a woman aged 18-29 years in good health and CMV-seropositive. Each CDR3 is given with its conserved first and last residue. D genes are given only for firm matches. Size is stated for part of the rows, as once, few or many counts, or as a class when the clone is expanded.

CDR3 DNA: TGTGCCAGCAGCTACGGGGGGACATACACCGGGGAGCTGTTTTTT; CDR3 protein: CASSYGGTYTGELFF; clone size: -; V gene: TRBV7-2; J gene: TRBJ2-2; D gene: -
CDR3 DNA: TGCGCCAGCAGACAGACAGACAATAATGAAAAACTGTTTTTT; CDR3 protein: CASRQTDNNEKLFF; clone size: -; V gene: TRBV5-1; J gene: TRBJ1-4; D gene: -
CDR3 DNA: TGTGCCAGCAGCCCCGACAGGGACGGCGGAGACACTGAAGCTTTCTTT; CDR3 protein: CASSPDRDGGDTEAFF; clone size: -; V gene: TRBV5-5; J gene: TRBJ1-1; D gene: TRBD1
CDR3 DNA: TGTGCCAGCAGTTTAGGGACAGGCCCTACGGACAACATTCAGTACTTC; CDR3 protein: CASSLGTGPTDNIQYF; clone size: -; V gene: TRBV28; J gene: TRBJ2-4; D gene: TRBD1
CDR3 DNA: TGTGCCAGCAGCTCCGGGACAACCGCGAACACCGGGGAGCTGTTTTTT; CDR3 protein: CASSSGTTANTGELFF; clone size: few; V gene: TRBV11-2; J gene: TRBJ2-2; D gene: -
CDR3 DNA: TGTGCCTGGTCGGACAGGGTAGATCAGCCCCAGCATTTT; CDR3 protein: CAWSDRVDQPQHF; clone size: -; V gene: TRBV30; J gene: TRBJ1-5; D gene: TRBD1
CDR3 DNA: TGTGCCAGCAGCGCCCCCTCTATTATAGCGGCCACCTACAATGAGCAGTTCTTC; CDR3 protein: CASSAPSIIAATYNEQFF; clone size: few; V gene: TRBV9; J gene: TRBJ2-1; D gene: -
CDR3 DNA: TGTGCCAGCAGCCCAGACAGGAGGAAATACGAGCAGTACTTC; CDR3 protein: CASSPDRRKYEQYF; clone size: -; V gene: TRBV28; J gene: TRBJ2-7; D gene: -
CDR3 DNA: TGTGCCAGCAGCCCAAGCGGTACTAGCACAGATACGCAGTATTTT; CDR3 protein: CASSPSGTSTDTQYF; clone size: -; V gene: TRBV7-6; J gene: TRBJ2-3; D gene: -
CDR3 DNA: TGTGCCAGCTCACCAGACAGGGGCTATGGCTACACCTTC; CDR3 protein: CASSPDRGYGYTF; clone size: -; V gene: TRBV18; J gene: TRBJ1-2; D gene: TRBD1
CDR3 DNA: TGCGCCAGCAGCCCTACAGGGGACGGGGCCAACGTCCTGACTTTC; CDR3 protein: CASSPTGDGANVLTF; clone size: -; V gene: TRBV5-1; J gene: TRBJ2-6; D gene: TRBD1
CDR3 DNA: TGTGCCAGCAGTGACGTAGCAACAAGCGAGCAGTACTTC; CDR3 protein: CASSDVATSEQYF; clone size: -; V gene: TRBV6-4; J gene: TRBJ2-7; D gene: -
CDR3 DNA: TGTGCCAGCAGGGGCCGTTCCGCTGAAGCTTTCTTT; CDR3 protein: CASRGRSAEAFF; clone size: -; V gene: TRBV11-1; J gene: TRBJ1-1; D gene: -
CDR3 DNA: TGTGCCAGCAGCCCGGAGGGGGGGGGCCGGGGCTACACCTTC; CDR3 protein: CASSPEGGGRGYTF; clone size: -; V gene: TRBV7-2; J gene: TRBJ1-2; D gene: -
CDR3 DNA: TGTGCCAGCAGTGAAGGAATTCTAGCGGGGGGAAGCACAGATACGCAGTATTTT; CDR3 protein: CASSEGILAGGSTDTQYF; clone size: -; V gene: TRBV6-1; J gene: TRBJ2-3; D gene: TRBD2
CDR3 DNA: TGTGCCACCAGCAGAACGACAGTGGGGTCCTACGAGCAGTACTTC; CDR3 protein: CATSRTTVGSYEQYF; clone size: -; V gene: TRBV15; J gene: TRBJ2-7; D gene: -
CDR3 DNA: TGTGCTAGCAGCCAGGGACTCGACACCGGGGAGCTGTTTTTT; CDR3 protein: CASSQGLDTGELFF; clone size: -; V gene: TRBV7-7; J gene: TRBJ2-2; D gene: -
CDR3 DNA: TGCGCCAGCAGCCGCGGGCCCCCGGACGCCGGCCAGCAGTTCTTC; CDR3 protein: CASSRGPPDAGQQFF; clone size: -; V gene: TRBV4-3; J gene: TRBJ2-1; D gene: -
CDR3 DNA: TGTGCCTCCAACCCCGGCGGGCAGTACTTC; CDR3 protein: CASNPGGQYF; clone size: -; V gene: TRBV2; J gene: TRBJ2-7; D gene: -
CDR3 DNA: TGTGCCAGCAGTTTCCGGGACAGCACAGATATGCAGTATTTT; CDR3 protein: CASSFRDSTDMQYF; clone size: -; V gene: TRBV6-6; J gene: TRBJ2-3; D gene: TRBD1
CDR3 DNA: TGTGCCACCAGCAGACAGACAGGGGCCTACGAGCAGTACTTC; CDR3 protein: CATSRQTGAYEQYF; clone size: -; V gene: TRBV15; J gene: TRBJ2-7; D gene: TRBD1
CDR3 DNA: TGTGCCAGCAGTAGGGCCGGGACAGGGGGCGCGGTTAATGGCTACACCTTC; CDR3 protein: CASSRAGTGGAVNGYTF; clone size: -; V gene: TRBV28; J gene: TRBJ1-2; D gene: TRBD1
CDR3 DNA: TGTGCCAGCAGCTTGACAGGGGAGTTCTACGAGCAGTACTTC; CDR3 protein: CASSLTGEFYEQYF; clone size: -; V gene: TRBV28; J gene: TRBJ2-7; D gene: TRBD1
CDR3 DNA: TGTGCCAGCAAAGGGCCGGATAGCGGGGGATCAGATACGCAGTATTTT; CDR3 protein: CASKGPDSGGSDTQYF; clone size: -; V gene: TRBV9; J gene: TRBJ2-3; D gene: TRBD2
CDR3 DNA: TGTGCCAGCAGCGAGAGGCTAGCGGGGGGTGACGAGCAGTACTTC; CDR3 protein: CASSERLAGGDEQYF; clone size: -; V gene: TRBV9; J gene: TRBJ2-7; D gene: TRBD2
CDR3 DNA: TGTGCCAGCGGCCCATTCGGAGTTGAAGCTTTCTTT; CDR3 protein: CASGPFGVEAFF; clone size: -; V gene: TRBV27; J gene: TRBJ1-1; D gene: -